Presented here are 18 T cell receptor beta chains from one specimen sequenced in a study of T cells in Graves' hyperthyroidism and ophthalmopathy (dated by TCRdb to the late 2010s). Libraries were built with multiplex PCR. The instrument given in TCRdb is Illumina HiSeq 2000. The TCR beta CDR3 regions were amplified from the RNA transcripts. A first-round RT-PCR of the TCR CDR3 used the HTBI primer set with the Qiagen OneStep RT-PCR kit. TCRdb trimmed the raw reads at Q25, called clones with MiXCR and kept productive beta chains. Each CDR3 protein appears once, grouped with its most common genes and DNA. This sample gives a few hundred thousand distinct CDR3 sequences in total; around a sixth of them show up just once. The top ten hold around 47% of the sample. The sequenced material came from blood. Receptors were obtained from a woman aged 50 to 65 with Graves' hyperthyroidism.

This clonotype was seen ten or more times. The CDR3 region is CASSYAGPSYNEQFF. The CDR3 nucleotides are TGTGCCAGCAGTTACGCGGGGCCGTCCTACAATGAGCAGTTCTTC. This chain joins TRBV6-5 and TRBJ2-1, with a weak D call TRBD2 (6 bases). In germline, CDR1 is MNHEY, CDR2 SVGAGI. V shed 2 bases and J shed 1 base, with 9 bases lying between them. This CDR3 is built from 15 residues.

The genes are TRBV12-3 or TRBV12-4 and TRBJ2-2, with 11 positions matching TRBD2. With V trimmed by 6 bases and J by 5 bases, 14 bases remained unmatched. This CDR3 region has 18 residues. The CDR3 reads CASSRGDSGGAQTGELFF. CDR3 DNA sequence: TGTGCCAGCAGCCGGGGGGATAGCGGGGGGGCACAGACCGGGGAGCTGTTTTTT.

This clonotype was seen just once. V usage is TRBV9 and J usage is TRBJ1-6; D unresolved. V was trimmed by 4 bases and J by 7 bases, leaving 9 bases between them. Looked up from germline, CDR1 is SGDLS and CDR2 is YYNGEE. The CDR3 extends over 13 amino acids. Here the CDR3 DNA reads TGTGCCAGCAGCTCCGATGGGAATTCACCCCTCCACTTT. Its translation: CASSSDGNSPLHF.

This clonotype was detected many times. The rearrangement joins TRBV5-1 to TRBJ2-1; 9 bases are shared with TRBD2. Trimming at V came to 0 bases and at J to 1 base, leaving 2 bases not matched to a gene. The CDR3 covers 16 residues. Germline V CDR1 and CDR2: SGHRS, YFSETQ. The DNA of the CDR3 is TGCGCCAGCAGCTTGGTAGCGGGGGTGTCCTACAATGAGCAGTTCTTC. As protein: CASSLVAGVSYNEQFF. Drawing the rest from reference TRBV5-1 and TRBJ2-1, the complete variable domain is KAGVTQTPRYLIKTRGQQVTLSCSPISGHRSVSWYQQTPGQGLQFLFEYFSETQRNKGNFPGRFSGRQFSNSRSEMNVSTLELGDSALYLCASSLVAGVSYNEQFFGPGTRLTVL.

The gene calls are TRBV5-1 and TRBJ1-3; D gene uncertain. Germline V gene sequence: CDR1 SGHRS, CDR2 YFSETQ. Trimming stripped 2 bases from V and 3 bases from J, with 12 bases between. This CDR3 is built from 15 residues. CDR3 protein: CASSFAGYHGNTIYF. CDR3 DNA sequence: TGCGCCAGCAGCTTCGCCGGGTACCATGGAAACACCATATATTTT. The variable domain in full, completed from reference TRBV5-1 and TRBJ1-3, reads KAGVTQTPRYLIKTRGQQVTLSCSPISGHRSVSWYQQTPGQGLQFLFEYFSETQRNKGNFPGRFSGRQFSNSRSEMNVSTLELGDSALYLCASSFAGYHGNTIYFGEGSWLTVV.

This clonotype was counted a few times. The chain carries TRBV30 and TRBJ2-2; D may be TRBD1 (5 bases). Trimming left V 8 bases short and J 4 bases short, with 17 bases between. The CDR3 extends over 14 amino acids. Germline assignment: CDR1 GTSNPN and CDR2 SVGIG (reference sequence). CDR3 amino acids: CAGRAGSGTGELFF. CDR3 nucleotide sequence: TGTGCCGGTCGAGCAGGGTCGGGCACCGGGGAGCTGTTTTTT.

Many counts were recorded for this clonotype. The chain joins TRBV2 to TRBJ2-1; maybe TRBD2 (7 bases). The CDR3 is 17 amino acids. Germline CDR1 reads SNHLY; CDR2 reads FYNNEI. V was trimmed by 3 bases and J by 10 bases, leaving 25 bases between them. CDR3 sequence: CASSDGGAGEGFREQFF. As DNA, the CDR3 is TGTGCCAGCAGTGACGGGGGCGCAGGGGAGGGTTTCCGGGAGCAGTTCTTC.

J is TRBJ2-2 and V is TRBV7-8; 12 nucleotides agree with TRBD1. Germline-derived CDR1 and CDR2 are SGHVS and FQNEAQ. The J segment lost 7 bases and the V segment lost 4 bases, leaving 16 bases of the junction unmatched. This CDR3 has 19 amino acids. CDR3 DNA sequence: TGTGCCAGCAGCTCGCGGGGGTCCGGGACAGGGGGCCTCCACGGGGAGCTGTTTTTT. Its protein product is CASSSRGSGTGGLHGELFF.

This clonotype was seen only a few times. This chain joins TRBV11-2 and TRBJ1-1; no reliable D call. The germline gives CDR1 SGHAT, CDR2 FQNNGV. With 4 bases removed from V and 4 bases from J, the gap between germline ends came to 7 bases. The CDR3 loop spans 12 amino acids. The CDR3: CASSSNPTEAFF. The DNA for the CDR3 is TGTGCCAGCAGCTCCAACCCCACTGAAGCTTTCTTT.

The sample holds a few counts of this clonotype. This chain links TRBV7-8 with TRBJ2-1; 7 nucleotides align to TRBD2. Per the germline V gene, CDR1 is SGHVS and CDR2 is FQNEAQ. The CDR3 totals 14 residues. Losses at the gene ends were 3 bases for V and 14 bases for J; bases not matched to a gene: 13. The CDR3 coding sequence is TGTGCCAGCAGCTTCGTGGTGGGACCCCGGGGGGAGTTCTTC. Protein sequence: CASSFVVGPRGEFF. Supplemented by reference TRBV7-8 and TRBJ2-1, the full variable domain reads GAGVSQSPRYKVAKRGQDVALRCDPISGHVSLFWYQQALGQGPEFLTYFQNEAQLDKSGLPSDRFFAERPEGSVSTLKIQRTQQEDSAVYLCASSFVVGPRGEFFGPGTRLTVL.

The rearrangement links TRBV7-2 to TRBJ1-5, with 9 nucleotides matching TRBD1. J was trimmed by 5 bases and V by 5 bases; bases with no gene match: 7. This CDR3 comprises 15 residues. CDR1 and CDR2 from the germline V gene are SGHTA and FQGNSA. The CDR3 nucleotides are TGTGCCAGCAGCAAGGGGACAGGGATGGATCAGCCCCAGCATTTT. Translation: CASSKGTGMDQPQHF.

This clonotype was counted at least ten times. The chain carries TRBV12-3 or TRBV12-4 and TRBJ2-2; a possible D gene is TRBD1 (5 bases). The CDR3 is made up of 16 amino acids. V lost 9 bases and J lost 0, with 17 bases in between. DNA for the CDR3: TGTGCCAGTCCAAAAGGGGTGGGCTCGAACACCGGGGAGCTGTTTTTT. Translation gives CASPKGVGSNTGELFF.

In this sample, this clonotype turned up many times. The chain joins TRBV12-3 or TRBV12-4 to TRBJ2-2; TRBD1 might be the D (5 bases). Trimming stripped 5 bases from V and 7 bases from J, with 11 bases between. The CDR3 extends over 13 amino acids. CDR3 nucleotide sequence: TGTGCCAGCAGTCAACAGCAGGGCGGGGAGCTGTTTTTT. Protein sequence: CASSQQQGGELFF.

This clonotype occurred a few times. This chain links TRBV24-1 with TRBJ2-2, with D unresolved. Trimming shortened V by 2 bases and J by 0 bases, and 15 bases separated the two germline ends. Per the germline V gene, CDR1 is KGHDR and CDR2 is SFDVKD. This CDR3 comprises 18 residues. This CDR3 is CATSDSTRRRTNTGELFF. In DNA, the CDR3 is TGTGCCACCAGTGATTCTACCCGCCGACGGACGAACACCGGGGAGCTGTTTTTT.

This clonotype has ten or more counts. The J gene is TRBJ1-1, the V gene TRBV7-2; no firm D call. CDR3 size: 13 residues. V was cut by 5 bases and J by 1 base, with 8 bases left in between. The germline V gene encodes CDR1 SGHTA and CDR2 FQGNSA. The CDR3 coding sequence is TGTGCCAGCAGCCAGAATGGGAACACTGAAGCTTTCTTT. It translates to CASSQNGNTEAFF.

J is TRBJ2-3 and V is TRBV5-4, with D tentatively TRBD1 (6 bases). V lost 1 base to trimming and J lost 3 bases, with 18 bases between them. From germline, CDR1 is SGHNT and CDR2 YYREEE (reference sequence). The CDR3 is 17 residues long. Written as DNA, the CDR3 is TGTGCCAGCAGCTTGAGCTCCCCAGGGGTGGGAACAGATACGCAGTATTTT. Its translation: CASSLSSPGVGTDTQYF.

The rearrangement links TRBV20-1 to TRBJ2-5; 7 positions agree with TRBD1. The V gene end was trimmed by 5 bases and the J gene end by 1 base; junction bases not matched to a gene: 4. This CDR3 is built from 13 residues. Germline CDR1 DFQATT, CDR2 SNEGSKA (reference sequence). The CDR3 spells CSAGRDSQETQYF. The CDR3 nucleotides are TGCAGTGCTGGACGGGACAGCCAAGAGACCCAGTACTTC.

The table lists this clonotype with many counts. V and J are TRBV6-4 and TRBJ2-7; the D gene is possibly TRBD1 (5 bases). Trimming pared 7 bases from V and 0 bases from J, leaving 22 bases between. The germline V gene has CDR1 MRHNA and CDR2 SNTAGT. This CDR3 region has 17 residues. The CDR3 sequence: CASTYQLGWQGSYEQYV. CDR3 DNA sequence: TGTGCCAGCACCTACCAGCTGGGGTGGCAGGGCTCCTACGAGCAGTACGTC.